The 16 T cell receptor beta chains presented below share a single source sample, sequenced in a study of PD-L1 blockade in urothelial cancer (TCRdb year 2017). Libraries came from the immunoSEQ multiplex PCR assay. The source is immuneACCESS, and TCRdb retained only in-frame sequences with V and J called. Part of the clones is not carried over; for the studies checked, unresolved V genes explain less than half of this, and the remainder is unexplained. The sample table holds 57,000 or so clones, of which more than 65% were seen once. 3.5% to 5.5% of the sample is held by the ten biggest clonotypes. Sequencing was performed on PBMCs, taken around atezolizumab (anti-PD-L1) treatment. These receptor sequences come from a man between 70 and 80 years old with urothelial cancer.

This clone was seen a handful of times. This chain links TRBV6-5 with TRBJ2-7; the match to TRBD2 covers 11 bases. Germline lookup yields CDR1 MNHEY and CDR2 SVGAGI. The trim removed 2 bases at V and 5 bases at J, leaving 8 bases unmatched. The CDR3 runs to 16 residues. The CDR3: CASSYGTSGPLDEQYF. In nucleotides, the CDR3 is TGTGCCAGCAGTTACGGGACTAGCGGTCCTCTCGACGAGCAGTACTTC.

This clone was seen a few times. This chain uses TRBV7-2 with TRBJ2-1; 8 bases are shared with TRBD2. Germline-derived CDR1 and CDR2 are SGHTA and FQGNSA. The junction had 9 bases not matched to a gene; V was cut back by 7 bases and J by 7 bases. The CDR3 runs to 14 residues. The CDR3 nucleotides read TGTGCCAGCAACCTCGGACTAGCCCCTAATGAGCAGTTCTTC. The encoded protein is CASNLGLAPNEQFF.

The CDR3 DNA is TGTGCCATCAGTGGGGGGGGCGAAAGCAATCAGCCCCAGCATTTT. Translation gives CAISGGGESNQPQHF. This rearrangement joins TRBV10-3 to TRBJ1-5, with a weak D call TRBD1 (6 bases). V was clipped by 4 bases and J by 1 base, with 11 bases between them. The CDR3 loop spans 15 amino acids. Germline CDR1 ENHRY, CDR2 SYGVKD.

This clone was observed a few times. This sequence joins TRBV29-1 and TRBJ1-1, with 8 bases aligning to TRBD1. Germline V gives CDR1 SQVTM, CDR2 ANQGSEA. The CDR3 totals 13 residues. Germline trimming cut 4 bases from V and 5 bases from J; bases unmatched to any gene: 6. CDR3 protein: CSVAQGGGTEAFF. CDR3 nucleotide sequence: TGCAGCGTTGCACAGGGGGGTGGTACTGAAGCTTTCTTT.

The CDR3 nucleotides read TGTGCCAGCAGTTTATCGAGGGCTAGCGGGACCCCTGATACGCAGTATTTT. Amino acids: CASSLSRASGTPDTQYF. This chain connects TRBV27 to TRBJ2-3; 9 nucleotides agree with TRBD2. Germline loops: CDR1 MNHEY, CDR2 SMNVEV (reference sequence). The CDR3 length is 17 residues. The ends lost 0 bases at V and 6 bases at J; junction bases unmatched: 10.

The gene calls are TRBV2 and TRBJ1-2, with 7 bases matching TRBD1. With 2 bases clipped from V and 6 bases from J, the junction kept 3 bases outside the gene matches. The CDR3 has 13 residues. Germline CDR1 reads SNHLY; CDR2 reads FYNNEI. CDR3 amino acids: CASSERGQHGYTF. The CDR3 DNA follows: TGTGCCAGCAGTGAAAGGGGGCAGCATGGCTACACCTTC. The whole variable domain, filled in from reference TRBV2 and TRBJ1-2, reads EPEVTQTPSHQVTQMGQEVILRCVPISNHLYFYWYRQILGQKVEFLVSFYNNEISEKSEIFDDQFSVERPDGSNFTLKIRSTKLEDSAMYFCASSERGQHGYTFGSGTRLTVV.

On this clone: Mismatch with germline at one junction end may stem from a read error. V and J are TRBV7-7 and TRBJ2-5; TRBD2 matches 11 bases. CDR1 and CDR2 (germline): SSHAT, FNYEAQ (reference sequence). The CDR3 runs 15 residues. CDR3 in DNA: TGTGCTAGCAGCTGGACTAGCGGGTCTGGTGAGACCCAGTACTTC. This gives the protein CASSWTSGSGETQYF.

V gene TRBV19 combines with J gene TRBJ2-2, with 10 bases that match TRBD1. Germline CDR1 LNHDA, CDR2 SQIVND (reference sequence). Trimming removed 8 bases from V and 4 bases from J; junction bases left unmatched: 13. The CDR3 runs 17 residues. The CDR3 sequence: CASSTGGTGAGTGELFF. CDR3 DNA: TGTGCCAGTTCCACCGGTGGGACAGGGGCCGGCACCGGGGAGCTGTTTTTT.

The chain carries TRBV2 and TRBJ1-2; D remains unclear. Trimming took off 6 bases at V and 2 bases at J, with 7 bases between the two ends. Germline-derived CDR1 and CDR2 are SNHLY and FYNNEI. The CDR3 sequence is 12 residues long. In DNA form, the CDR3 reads TGTGCCAGCAGGGGCGAGAACTATGGCTACACCTTC. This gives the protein CASRGENYGYTF.

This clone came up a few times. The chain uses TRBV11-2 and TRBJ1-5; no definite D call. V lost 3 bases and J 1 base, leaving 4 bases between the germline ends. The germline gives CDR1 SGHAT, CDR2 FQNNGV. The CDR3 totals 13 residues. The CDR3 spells CASSFQSNQPQHF. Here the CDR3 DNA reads TGTGCCAGCAGCTTTCAGAGCAATCAGCCCCAGCATTTT. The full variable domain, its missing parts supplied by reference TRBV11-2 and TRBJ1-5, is EAGVAQSPRYKIIEKRQSVAFWCNPISGHATLYWYQQILGQGPKLLIQFQNNGVVDDSQLPKDRFSAERLKGVDSTLKIQPAKLEDSAVYLCASSFQSNQPQHFGDGTRLSIL.

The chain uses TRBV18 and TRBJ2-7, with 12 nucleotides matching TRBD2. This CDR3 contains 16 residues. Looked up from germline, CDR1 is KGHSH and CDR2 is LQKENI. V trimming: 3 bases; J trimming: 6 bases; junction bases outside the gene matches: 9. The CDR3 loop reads CASSPGPSGRASEQYF. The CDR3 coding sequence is TGTGCCAGCTCACCGGGGCCTAGCGGGAGGGCTTCCGAGCAGTACTTC.

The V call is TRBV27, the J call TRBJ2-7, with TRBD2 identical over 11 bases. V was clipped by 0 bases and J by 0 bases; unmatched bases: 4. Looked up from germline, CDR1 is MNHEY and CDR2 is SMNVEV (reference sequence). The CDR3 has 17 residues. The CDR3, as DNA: TGTGCCAGCAGTTTATCCGCCGGGACTAGCGGCTCCTACGAGCAGTACTTC. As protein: CASSLSAGTSGSYEQYF.

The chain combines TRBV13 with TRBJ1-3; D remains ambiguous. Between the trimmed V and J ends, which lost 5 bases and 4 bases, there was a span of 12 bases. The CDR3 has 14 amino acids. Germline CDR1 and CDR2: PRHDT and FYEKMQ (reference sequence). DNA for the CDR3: TGTGCCAGCAGCACCCGCGGTCGCGGAAACACCATATATTTT. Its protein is CASSTRGRGNTIYF.

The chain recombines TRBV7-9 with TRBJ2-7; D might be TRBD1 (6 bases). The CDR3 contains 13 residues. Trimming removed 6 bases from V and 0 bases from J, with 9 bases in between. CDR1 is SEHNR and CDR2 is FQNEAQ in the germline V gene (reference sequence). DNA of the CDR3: TGTGCCAGCAGTAGGGACACCTCCTACGAGCAGTACTTC. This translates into CASSRDTSYEQYF.

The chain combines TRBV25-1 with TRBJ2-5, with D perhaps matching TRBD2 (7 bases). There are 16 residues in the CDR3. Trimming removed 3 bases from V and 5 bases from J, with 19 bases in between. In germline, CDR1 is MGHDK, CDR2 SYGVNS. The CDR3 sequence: CASSDQLVGGRETQYF. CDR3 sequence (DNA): TGTGCCAGCAGTGATCAACTCGTGGGGGGGCGGGAGACCCAGTACTTC.

CDR3 DNA: TGTGCCACCAGCAGACTACAGGGACTAGCGGGAGATGAGCAGTTCTTC. This codes for CATSRLQGLAGDEQFF. This chain joins TRBV15 and TRBJ2-1, with 14 bases fitting TRBD2. The J segment lost 8 bases and the V segment lost 2 bases, leaving 5 bases of the junction unmatched. The length of the CDR3 is 16 residues. Germline V CDR1 and CDR2: LNHNV, YYDKDF (reference sequence).